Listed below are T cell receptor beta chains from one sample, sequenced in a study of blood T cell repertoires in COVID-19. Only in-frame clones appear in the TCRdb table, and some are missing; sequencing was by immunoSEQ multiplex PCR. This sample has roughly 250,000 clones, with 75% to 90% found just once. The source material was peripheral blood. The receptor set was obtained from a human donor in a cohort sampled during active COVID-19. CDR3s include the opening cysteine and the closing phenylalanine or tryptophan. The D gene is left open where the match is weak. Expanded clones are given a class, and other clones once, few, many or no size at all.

cdr3_aa: CASSLFAGEGTEAFF
cdr3_nt: TGCGCCAGCAGCTTGTTTGCAGGGGAAGGCACTGAAGCTTTCTTT
clone_size: once
d_call: .
j_call: TRBJ1-1
v_call: TRBV5-1

cdr3_aa: CASSWTGTYGYTF
cdr3_nt: TGCGCCAGCAGCTGGACAGGGACCTATGGCTACACCTTC
clone_size: .
d_call: TRBD1
j_call: TRBJ1-2
v_call: TRBV4-1

cdr3_aa: CSVAGLATNEKLFF
cdr3_nt: TGCAGCGTCGCAGGGCTGGCAACTAATGAAAAACTGTTTTTT
clone_size: .
d_call: .
j_call: TRBJ1-4
v_call: TRBV29-1

cdr3_aa: CASSPRAGLRDTQYF
cdr3_nt: TGTGCCAGCAGCCCCCGGGCGGGATTACGTGATACGCAGTATTTT
clone_size: .
d_call: .
j_call: TRBJ2-3
v_call: TRBV3-1/TRBV3-2

cdr3_aa: CASSPGTSGTDTQYF
cdr3_nt: TGTGCCAGCTCACCGGGGACTAGCGGGACAGATACGCAGTATTTT
clone_size: .
d_call: TRBD2
j_call: TRBJ2-3
v_call: TRBV18

cdr3_aa: CASSYPGVNNEQFF
cdr3_nt: TGTGCCAGCAGTTATCCGGGGGTAAACAATGAGCAGTTCTTC
clone_size: once
d_call: .
j_call: TRBJ2-1
v_call: TRBV6-2/TRBV6-3

cdr3_aa: CASSSRDRGTTDTQYF
cdr3_nt: TGTGCCAGTAGTTCTCGGGACAGAGGGACCACAGATACGCAGTATTTT
clone_size: few
d_call: TRBD1
j_call: TRBJ2-3
v_call: TRBV19

cdr3_aa: CASGTGGHTEAFF
cdr3_nt: TGTGCCAGCGGGACAGGGGGCCATACTGAAGCTTTCTTT
clone_size: few
d_call: TRBD1
j_call: TRBJ1-1
v_call: TRBV6-5

cdr3_aa: CASSPQQGLDGYTF
cdr3_nt: TGTGCCAGCTCACCACAGCAGGGACTAGATGGCTACACCTTC
clone_size: .
d_call: .
j_call: TRBJ1-2
v_call: TRBV18

cdr3_aa: CASSQGTRGHSYEQYF
cdr3_nt: TGCGCCAGCAGCCAAGGTACGCGGGGGCACTCCTACGAGCAGTACTTC
clone_size: .
d_call: .
j_call: TRBJ2-7
v_call: TRBV4-3

cdr3_aa: CATSREKGVLRGYTF
cdr3_nt: TGTGCCACCAGCAGAGAGAAGGGGGTTCTGCGCGGCTACACCTTC
clone_size: .
d_call: .
j_call: TRBJ1-2
v_call: TRBV15

cdr3_aa: CASSPDAGVYGYTF
cdr3_nt: TGTGCCAGCTCACCCGACGCAGGGGTCTATGGCTACACCTTC
clone_size: .
d_call: .
j_call: TRBJ1-2
v_call: TRBV18

cdr3_aa: CASSHGSGGARNEQYF
cdr3_nt: TGTGCCAGCAGTCACGGCTCAGGGGGCGCGAGGAACGAGCAGTACTTC
clone_size: .
d_call: TRBD1
j_call: TRBJ2-7
v_call: TRBV7-6

cdr3_aa: CASSYWAGEGYTF
cdr3_nt: TGTGCCAGCAGTTACTGGGCAGGGGAAGGCTACACCTTC
clone_size: .
d_call: .
j_call: TRBJ1-2
v_call: TRBV6-5

cdr3_aa: CAIGPNMIEQYF
cdr3_nt: TGTGCCATCGGCCCCAACATGATCGAGCAGTACTTC
clone_size: .
d_call: .
j_call: TRBJ2-7
v_call: TRBV10-3

cdr3_aa: CASSLGAVKNSPLHF
cdr3_nt: TGTGCCAGCAGCTTAGGGGCCGTAAAAAATTCACCCCTCCACTTT
clone_size: .
d_call: .
j_call: TRBJ1-6
v_call: TRBV11-2

cdr3_aa: CASSESLRVNEQFF
cdr3_nt: TGTGCCAGCAGTGAATCCCTGAGGGTGAATGAGCAGTTCTTC
clone_size: .
d_call: .
j_call: TRBJ2-1
v_call: TRBV25-1

cdr3_aa: CASSNRMDSLKDQPQHF
cdr3_nt: TGTGCCAGTAGCAATCGAATGGACAGCCTAAAGGATCAGCCCCAGCATTTT
clone_size: .
d_call: .
j_call: TRBJ1-5
v_call: TRBV19

cdr3_aa: CASSPGRTYNSPLHF
cdr3_nt: TGTGCCAGCAGTCCAGGCCGTACCTATAATTCACCCCTCCACTTT
clone_size: .
d_call: .
j_call: TRBJ1-6
v_call: TRBV28

cdr3_aa: CASTRPGTDYNEQFF
cdr3_nt: TGTGCCAGTACTAGACCCGGGACAGACTACAATGAGCAGTTCTTC
clone_size: .
d_call: TRBD1
j_call: TRBJ2-1
v_call: TRBV19

cdr3_aa: CASSDRTGGYSPLHF
cdr3_nt: TGTGCCAGCAGTGACAGGACAGGGGGGTATTCACCCCTCCACTTT
clone_size: few
d_call: TRBD1
j_call: TRBJ1-6
v_call: TRBV6-1

cdr3_aa: CSVVAGGNYEQYF
cdr3_nt: TGCAGCGTTGTGGCGGGAGGGAACTACGAGCAGTACTTC
clone_size: few
d_call: TRBD2
j_call: TRBJ2-7
v_call: TRBV29-1

cdr3_aa: CASNQNSNQPQHF
cdr3_nt: TGTGCCAGCAACCAGAATAGCAATCAGCCCCAGCATTTT
clone_size: .
d_call: .
j_call: TRBJ1-5
v_call: TRBV2

cdr3_aa: CASSPGGSGKGNEQFF
cdr3_nt: TGTGCCAGCTCACCAGGGGGTAGCGGGAAGGGCAATGAGCAGTTCTTC
clone_size: .
d_call: TRBD2
j_call: TRBJ2-1
v_call: TRBV18

cdr3_aa: CASSLQTNYGYTF
cdr3_nt: TGTGCCAGCAGCCTCCAGACTAACTATGGCTACACCTTC
clone_size: .
d_call: .
j_call: TRBJ1-2
v_call: TRBV7-9